Presented here are 2 T cell receptor beta chains from one specimen sequenced in a study of T-cell memory formation after mild COVID-19. TCRdb itself ran the 5' RACE reads through MiXCR, one entry per CDR3 protein. The sample contains some 320,000 distinct CDR3 sequences, 13% to 15% of which appear only once. Sequenced input: PBMCs or a T cell subset sorted from them (not recorded which). The source of these receptors is a young man who had mild COVID-19 (a few samples of this study predate the infection). Cell type and time point are not known.

In this sample, this clonotype turned up a few times. This chain joins TRBV7-9 and TRBJ1-6; 7 nucleotides agree with TRBD1. V was clipped by 3 bases and J by 6 bases; unmatched bases: 5. Per the germline V gene, CDR1 is SEHNR and CDR2 is FQNEAQ (reference sequence). This CDR3 has 15 amino acids. The CDR3 protein is CASSFLTGSNSPLHF. CDR3 coding DNA: TGTGCCAGCAGCTTCTTGACAGGGTCTAATTCACCCCTCCACTTT.

The sample holds a few counts of this clonotype. The genes are TRBV6-1 and TRBJ1-5; maybe TRBD1 (6 bases). V lost 6 bases to trimming and J lost 3 bases, with 15 bases between them. The CDR3 sequence is 15 residues long. CDR1 MNHNS and CDR2 SASEGT come from the germline V gene. The CDR3 nucleotides read TGTGCCAGCAGAAAGGGAGGGGGGATCAATCAGCCCCAGCATTTT. Its translation: CASRKGGGINQPQHF.